The 4 T cell receptor beta chains below were found in one sample sequenced in a study of vaccination effects on CD4 cells after COVID-19. No antigen has been identified for these receptors. TCRdb's copy holds only in-frame clones and misses some; the assay was immunoSEQ multiplex PCR. The sample lists 20,000 to 25,000 clones, around 76% occurring once. Before sequencing took place, the ViraFEST assay used viral peptide pools to expand antigen-specific CD4+ T cells. Following a roughly 11-day culture, CD4+ T cells were purified. Of the BNT162b2 and mRNA-1273 vaccines, participants received two doses of one or the other. The sample consisted of CD4+ T cells from PBMCs cultured with HCoV-229E spike peptides, taken after COVID-19 vaccination. These receptors originate from a human donor who received a COVID-19 vaccine.

This clone was found a few times. CDR3 nucleotides: TGCGCCAGCAGCTTGACAGGGGGCGATCTCCCCCCCTCAAACACCATATATTTT. This sequence encodes CASSLTGGDLPPSNTIYF. The rearrangement uses TRBV5-1 and TRBJ1-3; 9 positions agree with TRBD1. CDR3 size: 18 residues. Trimming took 1 base from V and 6 from J; bases not matched to a gene: 14. Germline V gives CDR1 SGHRS, CDR2 YFSETQ.

This sequence joins TRBV4-1 and TRBJ1-5; 7 positions match TRBD1. Germline CDR1 reads MGHRA; CDR2 reads YSYEKL. The CDR3 runs 16 residues. Trimming at V came to 1 base and at J to 5 bases, leaving 8 bases not matched to a gene. Here the CDR3 reads CASSQGTGTADQPQHF. The DNA of the CDR3 is TGCGCCAGCAGCCAAGGAACCGGGACAGCGGATCAGCCCCAGCATTTT.

The rearrangement uses TRBV29-1 and TRBJ1-5, with a tentative D call TRBD1 (5 bases). The CDR3 length is 14 residues. V gave up 3 bases and J gave up 3 bases, with 12 bases separating them. CDR1 and CDR2 from the germline V gene are SQVTM and ANQGSEA. The CDR3 DNA reads as TGCAGCGTTGATCTAGCGACAGTCAATCAGCCCCAGCATTTT. Translating gives CSVDLATVNQPQHF.

The chain has TRBV6-6 and TRBJ2-7; TRBD2 agrees at 10 bases. V gave up 2 bases and J gave up 6 bases; unmatched junction bases: 7. From germline, CDR1 is MNHNY and CDR2 SVGAGI (reference sequence). This CDR3 is built from 15 residues. CDR3 sequence (DNA): TGTGCCAGCAGTTACCAGCGGGGGGGCCATGTCGAGCAGTACTTC. Translation gives CASSYQRGGHVEQYF.